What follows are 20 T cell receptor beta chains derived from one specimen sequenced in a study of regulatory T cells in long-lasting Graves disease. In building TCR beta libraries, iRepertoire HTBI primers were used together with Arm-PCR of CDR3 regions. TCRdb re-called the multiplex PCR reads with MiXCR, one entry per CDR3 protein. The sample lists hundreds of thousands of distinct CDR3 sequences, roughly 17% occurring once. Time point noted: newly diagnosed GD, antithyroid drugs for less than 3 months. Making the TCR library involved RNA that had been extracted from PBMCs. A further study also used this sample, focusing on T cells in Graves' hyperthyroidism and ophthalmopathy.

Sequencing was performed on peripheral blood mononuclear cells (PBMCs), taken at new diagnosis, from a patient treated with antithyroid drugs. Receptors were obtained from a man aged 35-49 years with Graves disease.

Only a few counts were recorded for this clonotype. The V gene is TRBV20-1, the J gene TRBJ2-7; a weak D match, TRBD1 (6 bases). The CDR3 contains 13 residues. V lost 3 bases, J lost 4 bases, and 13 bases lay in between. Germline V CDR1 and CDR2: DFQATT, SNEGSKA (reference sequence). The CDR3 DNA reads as TGCAGTGCTAGGAGGTGGACAGCTTACGAGCAGTACTTC. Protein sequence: CSARRWTAYEQYF.

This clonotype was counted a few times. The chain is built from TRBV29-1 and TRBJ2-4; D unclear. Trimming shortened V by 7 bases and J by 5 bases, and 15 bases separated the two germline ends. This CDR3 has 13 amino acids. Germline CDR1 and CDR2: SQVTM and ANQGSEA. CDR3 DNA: TGCAGCGCCCCCGATTCCATAGAAAACATTCAGTACTTC. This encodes CSAPDSIENIQYF.

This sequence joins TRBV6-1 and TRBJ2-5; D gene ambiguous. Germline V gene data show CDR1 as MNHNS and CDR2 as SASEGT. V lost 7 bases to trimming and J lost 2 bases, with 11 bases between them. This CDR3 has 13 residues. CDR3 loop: CASTNPFQETQYF. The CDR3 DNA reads TGTGCCAGCACCAACCCGTTTCAAGAGACCCAGTACTTC.

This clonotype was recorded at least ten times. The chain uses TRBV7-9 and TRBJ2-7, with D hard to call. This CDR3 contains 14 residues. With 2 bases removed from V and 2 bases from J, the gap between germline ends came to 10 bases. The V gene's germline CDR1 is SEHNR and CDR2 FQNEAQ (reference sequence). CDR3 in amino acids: CASSLSGVPYEQYF. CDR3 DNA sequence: TGTGCCAGCAGCTTATCTGGGGTTCCCTACGAGCAGTACTTC.

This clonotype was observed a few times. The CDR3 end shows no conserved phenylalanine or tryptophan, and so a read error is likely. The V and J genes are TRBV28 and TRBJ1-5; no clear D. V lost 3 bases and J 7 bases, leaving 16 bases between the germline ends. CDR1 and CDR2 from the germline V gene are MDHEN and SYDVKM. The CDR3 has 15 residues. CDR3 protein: CASSFVQFGRQPQHS. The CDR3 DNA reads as TGTGCCAGCAGTTTCGTTCAGTTCGGGCGGCAGCCCCAGCATTCT.

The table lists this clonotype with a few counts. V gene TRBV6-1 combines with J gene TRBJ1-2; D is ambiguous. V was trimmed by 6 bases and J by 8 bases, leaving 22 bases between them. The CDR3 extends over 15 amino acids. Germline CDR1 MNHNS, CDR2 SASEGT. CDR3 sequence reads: CASSLVSQAGGGYTF. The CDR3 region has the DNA TGTGCCAGCAGCTTAGTCTCCCAGGCCGGCGGGGGCTACACCTTC.

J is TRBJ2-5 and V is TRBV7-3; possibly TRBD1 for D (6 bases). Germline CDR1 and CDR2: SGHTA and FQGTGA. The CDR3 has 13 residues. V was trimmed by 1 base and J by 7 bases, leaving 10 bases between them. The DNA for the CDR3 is TGTGCCAGCAGCTTAATTGGGGGCAGGACCCAGTACTTC. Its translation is CASSLIGGRTQYF.

In nucleotides, the CDR3 is TGCGCCAGCAGCTTTCCGGGACAGGGTCGCGCCGGGGAGCTGTTTTTT. Protein sequence: CASSFPGQGRAGELFF. The gene calls are TRBV5-1 and TRBJ2-2; 9 positions agree with TRBD1. The CDR3 sequence is 16 residues long. The V and J ends lost 2 bases and 6 bases, in that order; junction bases with no gene match: 8. The germline CDR1 and CDR2 sequences are SGHRS and YFSETQ. The whole variable domain, filled in from reference TRBV5-1 and TRBJ2-2, reads KAGVTQTPRYLIKTRGQQVTLSCSPISGHRSVSWYQQTPGQGLQFLFEYFSETQRNKGNFPGRFSGRQFSNSRSEMNVSTLELGDSALYLCASSFPGQGRAGELFFGEGSRLTVL.

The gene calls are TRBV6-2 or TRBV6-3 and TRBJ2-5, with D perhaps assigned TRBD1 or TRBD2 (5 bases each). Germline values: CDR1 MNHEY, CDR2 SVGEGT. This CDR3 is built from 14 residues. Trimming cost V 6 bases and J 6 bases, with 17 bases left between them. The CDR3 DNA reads TGTGCCAGCAGAACACGGGGTCCAGGGAAGACCCAGTACTTC. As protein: CASRTRGPGKTQYF.

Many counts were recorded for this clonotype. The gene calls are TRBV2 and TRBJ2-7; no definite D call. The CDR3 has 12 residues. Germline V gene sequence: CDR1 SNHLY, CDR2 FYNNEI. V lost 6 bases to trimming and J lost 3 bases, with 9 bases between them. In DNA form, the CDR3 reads TGTGCCAGCAGCCTTGACATCTACGAGCAGTACTTC. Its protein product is CASSLDIYEQYF.

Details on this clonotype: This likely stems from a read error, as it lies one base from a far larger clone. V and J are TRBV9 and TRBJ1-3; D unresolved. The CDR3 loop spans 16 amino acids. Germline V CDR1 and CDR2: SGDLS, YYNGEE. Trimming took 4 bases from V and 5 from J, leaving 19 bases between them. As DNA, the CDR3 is TGTGCCAGCAGCCAACGAGGGATACTTGGCAGAAACACCATATATTTT. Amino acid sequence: CASSQRGILGRNTIYF.

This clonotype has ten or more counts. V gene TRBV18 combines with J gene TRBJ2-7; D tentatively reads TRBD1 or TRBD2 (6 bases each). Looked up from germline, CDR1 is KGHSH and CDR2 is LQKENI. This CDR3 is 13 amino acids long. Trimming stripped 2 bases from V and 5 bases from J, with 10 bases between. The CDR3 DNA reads TGTGCCAGCTCACCAAGGAGGGGGGACGAGCAGTACTTC. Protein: CASSPRRGDEQYF.

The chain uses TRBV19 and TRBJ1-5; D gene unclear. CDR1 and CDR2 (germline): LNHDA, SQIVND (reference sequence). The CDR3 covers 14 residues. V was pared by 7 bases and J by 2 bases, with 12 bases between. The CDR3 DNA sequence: TGTGCCAGTAATCGGGCAGTCGGCAATCAGCCCCAGCATTTT. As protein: CASNRAVGNQPQHF. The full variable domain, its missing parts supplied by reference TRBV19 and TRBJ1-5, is DGGITQSPKYLFRKEGQNVTLSCEQNLNHDAMYWYRQDPGQGLRLIYYSQIVNDFQKGDIAEGYSVSREKKESFPLTVTSAQKNPTAFYLCASNRAVGNQPQHFGDGTRLSIL.

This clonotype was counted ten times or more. CDR3 protein: CASSLDVTGWYEQYF. As DNA, the CDR3 is TGCGCCAGCAGCTTGGATGTGACAGGGTGGTACGAGCAGTACTTC. This chain joins TRBV5-1 and TRBJ2-7; 7 positions match TRBD1. Trimming took 0 bases from V and 4 from J; bases not matched to a gene: 7. Germline CDR1 is SGHRS and CDR2 is YFSETQ. The CDR3 sequence is 15 residues long.

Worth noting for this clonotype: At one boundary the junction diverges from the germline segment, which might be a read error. This CDR3 is CANMVRSGSPPHF. As DNA, the CDR3 is TGCGCCAACATGGTTCGTTCAGGGTCACCCCCCCACTTT. The chain couples TRBV5-1 to TRBJ1-6, with D perhaps TRBD1 (5 bases). CDR3 length: 13 residues. Germline CDR1 and CDR2: SGHRS and YFSETQ.

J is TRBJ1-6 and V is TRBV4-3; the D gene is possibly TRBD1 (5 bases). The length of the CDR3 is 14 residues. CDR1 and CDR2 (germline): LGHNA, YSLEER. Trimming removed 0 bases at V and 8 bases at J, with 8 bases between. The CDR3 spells CASSQEGTDSPLHF. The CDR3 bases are TGCGCCAGCAGCCAAGAAGGGACGGATTCACCCCTCCACTTT.

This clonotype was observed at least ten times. The CDR3 nucleotides read TGTGCCAGCAGCTCCGACAGGGATTCCAACGAGCAGTACTTC. It is translated as CASSSDRDSNEQYF. V and J are TRBV7-9 and TRBJ2-7; 7 nucleotides match TRBD1. The CDR3 sequence is 14 residues long. V shed 4 bases, J shed 5 bases, and the junction held 8 bases outside the gene matches. Per the germline V gene, CDR1 is SEHNR and CDR2 is FQNEAQ (reference sequence). Supplemented by reference TRBV7-9 and TRBJ2-7, the full variable domain reads DTGVSQNPRHKITKRGQNVTFRCDPISEHNRLYWYRQTLGQGPEFLTYFQNEAQLEKSRLLSDRFSAERPKGSFSTLEIQRTEQGDSAMYLCASSSDRDSNEQYFGPGTRLTVT.

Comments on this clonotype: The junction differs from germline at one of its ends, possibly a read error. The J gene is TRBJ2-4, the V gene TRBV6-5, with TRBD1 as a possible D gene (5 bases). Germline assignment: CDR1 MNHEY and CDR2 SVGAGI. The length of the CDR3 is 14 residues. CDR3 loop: CASSYSKGELVSFF. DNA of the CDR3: TGTGCCAGCAGTTACTCGAAAGGGGAACTGGTGTCGTTCTTC.

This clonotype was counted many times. The DNA for the CDR3 is TGTGCCAGCAGCGCCCGGACGGACGGCTACGAGCAGTACTTC. This translates into CASSARTDGYEQYF. The V and J genes are TRBV6-1 and TRBJ2-7, with no clear D. Germline V gene sequence: CDR1 MNHNS, CDR2 SASEGT. The CDR3 covers 14 residues. Trimming removed 6 bases from V and 3 bases from J, with 15 bases in between.

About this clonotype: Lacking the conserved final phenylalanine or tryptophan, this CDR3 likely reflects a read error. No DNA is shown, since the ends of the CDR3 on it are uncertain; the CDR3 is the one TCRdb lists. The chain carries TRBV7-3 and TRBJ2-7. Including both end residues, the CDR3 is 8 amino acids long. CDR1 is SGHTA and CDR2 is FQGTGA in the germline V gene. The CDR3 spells CASSYAAT.